This entry concerns a single T cell receptor (beta chain). What it recognizes is unknown. The CDR3 is 13 residues long. Germline V lookup: CDR1 SQVTM, CDR2 ANQGSEA. This record belongs to a study of T cells expressing NK-cell markers. Study-wide results and limits: About 1.0-7.5% of CD8+ T cells in over five donors belonged to dominant NKG2C+ clonotypes.

Making the TCR beta cDNA relied on 5'RACE template switching with UMIs. TCRdb re-called the 5' RACE reads; every CDR3 protein appears as one record, without DNA. The table lists about half a million distinct CDR3 sequences. The rearrangement uses TRBV29-1 and TRBJ1-3; TCRdb's D gene call, TRBD1, goes unchecked for lack of DNA. The source is a woman aged 45-60 years in good health. Source material: blood T cells: a sorted CD56 or NKG2C T cell subset, CD4+ or CD8+ T cells, or bulk PBMC T cells (not recorded which). The CDR3 loop reads CSVGQGRGNTIYF.